These T cell receptor beta chains were read from a single sample in a study of blood T cell repertoires in COVID-19. Profiled with immunoSEQ multiplex PCR; TCRdb holds only in-frame clones, not every one. The sample lists some 38,000 clones; approximately 86% were seen once. Sequencing used peripheral blood. These receptors came from a man aged 45-65 years with active COVID-19. CDR3s include the opening cysteine and the closing phenylalanine or tryptophan. The D gene is left open where the match is weak. The size of a clone is reported for some rows only, either as once, few or many, or as a class for expanded clones.

cdr3_nt cdr3_aa j_call d_call v_call clone_size
TGTGCCAGCAGCTACAGTTGGACAGGGGGCGTAGGGGAGACCCAGTACTTC CASSYSWTGGVGETQYF TRBJ2-5 TRBD1 TRBV7-9 NA
TGTGCCAGCAGTCCGACTAGCGGGGGGGTATTCGAGCAGTTCTTC CASSPTSGGVFEQFF TRBJ2-1 TRBD2 TRBV27 NA
TGTGCCAGCAGTTGGGGGGGGACTGAGCAGTTCTTC CASSWGGTEQFF TRBJ2-1 TRBD2 TRBV28 NA
TGCAGCGTTGTCGACAGTATCTCCAACACTGAAGCTTTCTTT CSVVDSISNTEAFF TRBJ1-1 NA TRBV29-1 NA
TGCGCCAGCAGTGAGCGGGGCACAGATACGCAGTATTTT CASSERGTDTQYF TRBJ2-3 NA TRBV10-1 once
TGTGCCAGCAGCTTATTTGGACGGGAGAAGCCGAACACTGAAGCTTTCTTT CASSLFGREKPNTEAFF TRBJ1-1 NA TRBV7-9 NA
TGTGCCAGCAGAGCCAGGGTTGGGCGGGGCCAGCATTACGAGCAGTACTTC CASRARVGRGQHYEQYF TRBJ2-7 NA TRBV3-1/TRBV3-2 once
TGTGCCAGCTCACCACGGAGGGACTCGAGCTCCTACGAGCAGTACTTC CASSPRRDSSSYEQYF TRBJ2-7 NA TRBV18 NA
TGTGCCAGCAGTTACAGTCGGGGGGCGCGTAACGAGCAGTACTTC CASSYSRGARNEQYF TRBJ2-7 NA TRBV6-2/TRBV6-3 once
TGTGCCAGCAGCTTAGCTGGGGCCCGCAATCAGCCCCAGCATTTT CASSLAGARNQPQHF TRBJ1-5 NA TRBV7-8 once
TGTGCCAGCAGCGGGGGGGGGACGGGGTCACCCCTCCACTTT CASSGGGTGSPLHF TRBJ1-6 NA TRBV9 NA
TGTGCCAGAAGGGACAGGAGTAATTCTGGAAACACCATATATTTT CARRDRSNSGNTIYF TRBJ1-3 TRBD1 TRBV6-4 NA
TGTGCCAGTATTCGGGATTCTAGCTCCTACAATGAGCAGTTCTTC CASIRDSSSYNEQFF TRBJ2-1 NA TRBV19 NA
TGTGCCAGCAGCCAACTAGGACTAGCCAAAAACATTCAGTACTTC CASSQLGLAKNIQYF TRBJ2-4 NA TRBV3-1/TRBV3-2 NA
TGTGCCAGCAGCTACAGGACAGGGGGCGGGGAGACCCAGTACTTC CASSYRTGGGETQYF TRBJ2-5 TRBD1 TRBV5-4 NA
TGTGCCAGCAGCGTAAGGGGACAGGGGCGCACTGAAGCTTTCTTT CASSVRGQGRTEAFF TRBJ1-1 TRBD1 TRBV9 NA
TGTGCCAGCAGCCGGACAGGGGGGACGAACACCGGGGAGCTGTTTTTT CASSRTGGTNTGELFF TRBJ2-2 TRBD1 TRBV7-6 NA
TGTGCCACATCGCCAGGACAGGGGCGTCAGCCCCAGCATTTT CATSPGQGRQPQHF TRBJ1-5 TRBD1 TRBV28 NA
TGTGCCAGCAGTGACCCAGTCCATCCAGAACAGGCTTTCTTT CASSDPVHPEQAFF TRBJ1-1 NA TRBV25-1 NA
TGTGCCAGCAGCTTGGAGGGGAAAAATGGCTACACCTTC CASSLEGKNGYTF TRBJ1-2 NA TRBV5-5 once
TGTGCCAGCAGCTCAGTGTCTGGGGCCAACGTCCTGACTTTC CASSSVSGANVLTF TRBJ2-6 NA TRBV2 NA
TGCGCCAGCAGCCTAGCTGAAGGGACAGGGGTCAATGGCTACACCTTC CASSLAEGTGVNGYTF TRBJ1-2 TRBD1 TRBV5-1 NA
TGTGCCACCAGTGATCGGAGCAACACCGGGGAGCTGTTTTTT CATSDRSNTGELFF TRBJ2-2 NA TRBV24-1 NA
TGTGCCAGCTCCCCAGGGGGCTACTACGAGCAGTACTTC CASSPGGYYEQYF TRBJ2-7 TRBD1 TRBV18 once
TGTGCCAGCAGCTTGGCGGGAGGGTATGGCTACACCTTC CASSLAGGYGYTF TRBJ1-2 NA TRBV5-4 NA
TGTGCCAGCAGCCTGGGACAGACCGGAGGCTCCTACAATGAGCAGTTCTTC CASSLGQTGGSYNEQFF TRBJ2-1 TRBD1 TRBV3-1/TRBV3-2 NA
TGTGCCAGCAGCGGCCCCTGGGAGGGCGATACGCAGTATTTT CASSGPWEGDTQYF TRBJ2-3 TRBD2 TRBV9 NA
TGTGCCAGCAGTGAAGAGGGACAGTGGGGCTACACCTTC CASSEEGQWGYTF TRBJ1-2 TRBD1 TRBV6-1 NA
TGTGCCAGCAGCCCCCCCCTCAGCGGGACCCAGTACTTC CASSPPLSGTQYF TRBJ2-5 NA TRBV11-3 NA
TGTGCCAGCAGCTTGGCTACCGGGACTTACTACGAGCAGTACTTC CASSLATGTYYEQYF TRBJ2-7 NA TRBV5-6 NA
TGCGCCAGCAGCCAGGCCGGGGATAGTGAAGCTTTCTTT CASSQAGDSEAFF TRBJ1-1 NA TRBV4-3 NA
TGTGCCAGCAGTTTATCCCTAGCGGGGGAAGGAACCCAGTACTTC CASSLSLAGEGTQYF TRBJ2-5 TRBD2 TRBV27 medium-sized
TGTGCCAGCAGCTTGTCTAGCGGGGGGGCAATTTACAATGAGCAGTTCTTC CASSLSSGGAIYNEQFF TRBJ2-1 TRBD2 TRBV9 NA
TGTGCCAGCTCCGGAGCACGGGACACCTATGAAAAACTGTTTTTT CASSGARDTYEKLFF TRBJ1-4 NA TRBV18 NA
TGTGCCAGTCGCGTCGGGACAGGGAAGACTGGGACCCAGTACTTC CASRVGTGKTGTQYF TRBJ2-5 TRBD1 TRBV27 NA
TGTGCCAGCAGCCCCCAGGGGGGCGAAAAACTGTTTTTT CASSPQGGEKLFF TRBJ1-4 TRBD1 TRBV7-2 NA
TGTGCCAGCAGCTTATTCGGGACTATACCTCAAGAGACCCAGTACTTC CASSLFGTIPQETQYF TRBJ2-5 TRBD2 TRBV7-2 NA
TGTGCCAGCAATGAACTAGCGGGGGGCACAGATACGCAGTATTTT CASNELAGGTDTQYF TRBJ2-3 TRBD2 TRBV6-1 NA
TGTGCCAGCAGCCAACGGACAGGCGGTGAGACCCAGTACTTC CASSQRTGGETQYF TRBJ2-5 TRBD1 TRBV5-4 NA
TGCGCCAGCAGCTTACAGGGGAATAATGGGGCCAACGTCCTGACTTTC CASSLQGNNGANVLTF TRBJ2-6 TRBD1 TRBV5-1 NA
TGTGCCAGCAGCCTGCGGGGGGCAGATACGCAGTATTTT CASSLRGADTQYF TRBJ2-3 TRBD2 TRBV3-1/TRBV3-2 once
TGTGCCAGCAGTTACTCGCAGGGGGTAACCGGGGAGCTGTTTTTT CASSYSQGVTGELFF TRBJ2-2 TRBD1 TRBV6-5 NA
TGCGCCAGCAGTGACGGCCGGGGTTACACCGGGGAGCTGTTTTTT CASSDGRGYTGELFF TRBJ2-2 NA TRBV10-1 NA
TGTGCCAGTAGTAGGATTCCGGGATTAACCTACGAGCAGTACTTC CASSRIPGLTYEQYF TRBJ2-7 NA TRBV19 NA
TGCGCCAGCAGCTTGGCGGGGGCTGGGGCCAACGTCCTGACTTTC CASSLAGAGANVLTF TRBJ2-6 NA TRBV5-1 NA
TGTGCCAGTAGCGCTCAGACAGACACTGAAGCTTTCTTT CASSAQTDTEAFF TRBJ1-1 NA TRBV19 once
TGTGCCACCAGTGACACCGATGGGGGGGACCAAGAGACCCAGTACTTC CATSDTDGGDQETQYF TRBJ2-5 TRBD2 TRBV24-1 NA
TGCGCCAGCTCCATTGGCAGGACAGATACGCAGTATTTT CASSIGRTDTQYF TRBJ2-3 NA TRBV5-1 NA
TGTGCCAGCAGCTTAAGGACAGGGGATCATAAGGTGCAGTACTTC CASSLRTGDHKVQYF TRBJ2-7 TRBD1 TRBV7-8 NA
TGTGCCAGCAGCCCGGGGGGAGGCGAGACCCAGTACTTC CASSPGGGETQYF TRBJ2-5 TRBD2 TRBV5-4 NA